This T cell receptor beta chain stems from a study of blood T cell repertoires in COVID-19. V shed 3 bases, J shed 1 base, and the junction held 3 bases outside the gene matches. Germline values: CDR1 SGHDN, CDR2 FVKESK. This CDR3 has 16 residues. Sequencing was performed with immunoSEQ multiplex PCR; in TCRdb, only in-frame clones are kept and a portion is missing. Of 120,000 or so clones in the sample, around 88% are singletons; the top ten hold 0.88%. The chain uses TRBV14 and TRBJ1-6, with 7 bases aligning to TRBD1. The sequenced material came from peripheral blood. The sequence was obtained from a woman in her forties or fifties with active or convalescent COVID-19. The CDR3 protein is CASSHRGSSYNSPLHF. In DNA form, the CDR3 reads TGTGCCAGCAGCCACAGGGGGAGTTCCTATAATTCACCCCTCCACTTT.